A single sample gave rise to the 20 T cell receptor beta chains below, sequenced in a study of blood T cells in healthy people across ages. The authors ran a second PCR of about 6 to 11 cycles using a sample-barcoded 5' primer and a J-beta primer mix. TCRdb re-derived calls from the 5' RACE reads in MiXCR, one entry per CDR3 protein. The sample has hundreds of thousands of distinct CDR3 sequences; about 25% are singletons. In addition, the sample was reused for a study of T cells of mothers and their children.

Sequencing used blood. These receptors were obtained from a boy younger than 18 in good health.

About this clonotype: Its ends do not fully match the called genes, so a read error is possible. The chain carries TRBV3-1 and TRBJ1-4; D gene uncertain. Germline CDR1 LGHDT, CDR2 YNNKEL (reference sequence). There are 17 residues in the CDR3. Written as DNA, the CDR3 is TGTGCCAGCAGCCAAGACGGGCGGGTCTCGACTAATGAAACACTGTTTTTT. Its translation is CASSQDGRVSTNETLFF.

This clonotype was recorded a few times. V usage is TRBV5-6 and J usage is TRBJ2-3; D gene unclear. Trimming left V 2 bases short and J 5 bases short, with 12 bases between. Looked up from germline, CDR1 is SGHDT and CDR2 is YYEEEE. The CDR3 spans 14 residues. CDR3 nucleotide sequence: TGTGCCAGCAGCTTCGTCCGAGGTGGAGATACGCAGTATTTT. This sequence encodes CASSFVRGGDTQYF.

The genes are TRBV4-2 and TRBJ2-5, with 8 bases fitting TRBD2. The J call is in doubt because the DNA end fits TRBJ2-1 better. Germline loops: CDR1 LGHNA, CDR2 YNFKEQ. The CDR3 extends over 15 amino acids. As DNA, the CDR3 is TGTGCCAGCAGCCAAGATCCAAGCGGGGGAGATGAGCAGTTCTTC. Its translation: CASSQDPSGGDEQFF.

This sequence joins TRBV20-1 and TRBJ2-3; D ambiguous. The CDR3 is 14 amino acids. The germline V and J ends were trimmed by 0 bases and 2 bases, with 9 bases remaining between them. CDR1 DFQATT and CDR2 SNEGSKA come from the germline V gene (reference sequence). CDR3 loop: CSARDWALTDTQYF. The CDR3 nucleotides read TGCAGTGCTAGAGATTGGGCCCTCACAGATACGCAGTATTTT.

The chain recombines TRBV28 with TRBJ2-7, with unresolved D. V lost 2 bases and J lost 7, with 9 bases in between. This CDR3 spans 12 amino acids. Germline CDR1 reads MDHEN; CDR2 reads SYDVKM. The CDR3 bases are TGTGCCAGCAGTTTAGGAAAAATTGAGCAGTACTTC. This encodes CASSLGKIEQYF.

The chain uses TRBV15 and TRBJ2-5; 11 bases map to TRBD2. In germline, CDR1 is LNHNV, CDR2 YYDKDF (reference sequence). The CDR3 runs to 18 residues. V lost 0 bases, J lost 5 bases, and 11 bases stayed unmatched. The CDR3 nucleotides read TGTGCCACCAGCAGAGAACTAGCGGGAGACTCGAGTTCCGAGACCCAGTACTTC. It codes for CATSRELAGDSSSETQYF. The whole variable domain, filled in from reference TRBV15 and TRBJ2-5, reads DAMVIQNPRYQVTQFGKPVTLSCSQTLNHNVMYWYQQKSSQAPKLLFHYYDKDFNNEADTPDNFQSRRPNTSFCFLDIRSPGLGDTAMYLCATSRELAGDSSSETQYFGPGTRLLVL.

V and J are TRBV29-1 and TRBJ1-1; D is possibly TRBD1 (6 bases). The CDR3 length is 17 residues. Germline V gene lookup returns CDR1 SQVTM and CDR2 ANQGSEA. The V gene lost 0 bases and the J gene lost 1 base, with 18 bases spanning the gap. CDR3 in amino acids: CSVEDPQGPTPNTEAFF. For the CDR3, the DNA is TGCAGCGTTGAAGACCCCCAGGGGCCAACTCCGAACACTGAAGCTTTCTTT.

This clonotype has more than one count but fewer than ten. A read error may account for a junction end that differs from germline. V and J are TRBV4-2 and TRBJ1-3; the match to TRBD1 covers 8 bases. The CDR3 length is 15 residues. CDR1 LGHNA and CDR2 YNFKEQ come from the germline V gene. CDR3 protein: CASSPQGASGNAIYF. The CDR3 bases are TGTGCCAGCAGCCCTCAGGGGGCATCTGGAAACGCCATATATTTT.

V gene TRBV25-1 combines with J gene TRBJ2-1; D unclear. The germline CDR1 and CDR2 sequences are MGHDK and SYGVNS. CDR3 size: 14 residues. The V end was cut by 3 bases, the J end by 0 bases, with 6 bases between. This chain's CDR3 is CASSDAGSYNEQFF. The CDR3 nucleotides are TGTGCCAGCAGTGACGCCGGCTCCTACAATGAGCAGTTCTTC. The complete variable domain, with remaining parts taken from reference TRBV25-1 and TRBJ2-1, reads EADIYQTPRYLVIGTGKKITLECSQTMGHDKMYWYQQDPGMELHLIHYSYGVNSTEKGDLSSESTVSRIRTEHFPLTLESARPSHTSQYLCASSDAGSYNEQFFGPGTRLTVL.

V is TRBV28 and J is TRBJ2-5, with 7 bases identical to TRBD2. The germline CDR1 and CDR2 sequences are MDHEN and SYDVKM. This CDR3 has 14 residues. V dropped 5 bases and J dropped 11; count of bases not matched to a gene: 14. CDR3 DNA sequence: TGTGCCAGCAGTCCCGGGACTATGATGGGGGAGCAGTACTTC. Its protein product is CASSPGTMMGEQYF.

The V gene is TRBV11-2, the J gene TRBJ2-2; D gene ambiguous. The CDR3 is made up of 13 amino acids. The germline V gene has CDR1 SGHAT and CDR2 FQNNGV. V was shortened by 2 bases and J by 5 bases, with 6 bases between the two germline ends. As DNA, the CDR3 is TGTGCCAGCAGCTTACGAGTTACCGGGGAGCTGTTTTTT. It specifies CASSLRVTGELFF.

V is TRBV27 and J is TRBJ1-3; possibly TRBD1 for D (6 bases). Trimming took 6 bases from V and 4 from J, leaving 16 bases between them. CDR3 length: 15 amino acids. The germline gives CDR1 MNHEY, CDR2 SMNVEV (reference sequence). The CDR3 nucleotides read TGTGCCAGCAGACGAACAGGGACGGAGGGAAACACCATATATTTT. Translating gives CASRRTGTEGNTIYF.

The CDR3 sequence: CASSLNRDGETQYF. In DNA form, the CDR3 reads TGTGCCAGCAGTTTAAACAGGGACGGGGAGACCCAGTACTTC. The rearrangement joins TRBV12-3 or TRBV12-4 to TRBJ2-5; D may be TRBD1 (6 bases). This CDR3 is built from 14 residues. V gave up 2 bases and J gave up 5 bases, with 12 bases separating them.

Only a few counts were recorded for this clonotype. V usage is TRBV13 and J usage is TRBJ2-3, with 11 bases aligning to TRBD2. V lost 8 bases to trimming and J lost 0 bases; unmatched junction nucleotides: 7. The length of the CDR3 is 16 residues. The germline CDR1 and CDR2 sequences are PRHDT and FYEKMQ (reference sequence). This chain's CDR3 is CASRLLAGGSTDTQYF. The CDR3 region has the DNA TGTGCCAGCCGCCTTCTAGCGGGGGGAAGCACAGATACGCAGTATTTT. Full variable domain (outside the CDR3, taken from reference TRBV13 and TRBJ2-3): AAGVIQSPRHLIKEKRETATLKCYPIPRHDTVYWYQQGPGQDPQFLISFYEKMQSDKGSIPDRFSAQQFSDYHSELNMSSLELGDSALYFCASRLLAGGSTDTQYFGPGTRLTVL.

The chain has TRBV28 and TRBJ2-5, with D tentatively TRBD1 or TRBD2 (6 bases each). Germline lookup yields CDR1 MDHEN and CDR2 SYDVKM. The CDR3 has 15 amino acids. The V end was cut by 6 bases, the J end by 4 bases, with 18 bases between. The CDR3 loop reads CASSTRRGAGETQYF. CDR3 nucleotides: TGTGCCAGCAGCACAAGGAGGGGGGCGGGAGAGACCCAGTACTTC.

The chain carries TRBV4-1 and TRBJ2-2; D might be TRBD2 (6 bases). CDR1 MGHRA and CDR2 YSYEKL come from the germline V gene. V lost 8 bases, J lost 0 bases, and 13 bases lay in between. This CDR3 has 15 residues. CDR3 DNA: TGCGCCAGCGATATTAGCGGAGCGAACACCGGGGAGCTGTTTTTT. This gives the protein CASDISGANTGELFF.

This clonotype came up a few times. This chain connects TRBV30 to TRBJ2-6; D not resolved. Trimming took 0 bases from V and 5 from J, leaving 17 bases between them. This CDR3 region has 17 residues. The germline V gene encodes CDR1 GTSNPN and CDR2 SVGIG (reference sequence). The CDR3 DNA sequence: TGTGCCTGGAGTGTAGGGCCCGCTCAGAAAAGGGCCAACGTCCTGACTTTC. It codes for CAWSVGPAQKRANVLTF.

The chain links TRBV11-2 to TRBJ2-7; D not resolved. This CDR3 contains 15 residues. Germline CDR1 reads SGHAT; CDR2 reads FQNNGV. V lost 5 bases and J 5 bases, leaving 19 bases between the germline ends. CDR3 protein: CASSLSGGFQDEQYF. The CDR3 DNA follows: TGTGCCAGCAGCCTATCTGGTGGCTTCCAAGACGAGCAGTACTTC.

The chain combines TRBV28 with TRBJ1-2, with TRBD1 as a possible D gene (5 bases). V lost 7 bases and J lost 4, with 13 bases in between. Germline V lookup: CDR1 MDHEN, CDR2 SYDVKM. The CDR3 is 13 amino acids. Here the CDR3 DNA reads TGTGCCAGCAAAACGCAGGGAACCTATGGCTACACCTTC. As protein: CASKTQGTYGYTF.

The chain combines TRBV29-1 with TRBJ2-7; 10 positions agree with TRBD1. In germline, CDR1 is SQVTM, CDR2 ANQGSEA. V was pared by 3 bases and J by 4 bases, with 3 bases of the junction left unmatched. The CDR3 has 13 amino acids. DNA for the CDR3: TGCAGCGTTGACTCGGACAGGGGGTACGAGCAGTACTTC. This codes for CSVDSDRGYEQYF.